This is a list of T cell receptor beta chains from one sample in a study of blood T cell repertoires in COVID-19. Clones were read by immunoSEQ multiplex PCR, and TCRdb kept only the in-frame ones, dropping some. The sample lists more than 200,000 clones, approximately 85% occurring once. Sequenced input: peripheral blood. The receptors originated from a human donor in a cohort sampled during active COVID-19. CDR3s include the opening cysteine and the closing phenylalanine or tryptophan. A D gene is named only where the DNA matches it firmly. Not all rows give a size; the values are once, few, many and, for expanded clones, a class.

>TRBD1|TRBV4-3|TRBJ2-7|.
CASSQDPFSTGQVYEQYF
TGCGCCAGCAGCCAAGACCCGTTTTCAACGGGACAGGTCTACGAGCAGTACTTC
>.|TRBV10-1|TRBJ2-3|.
CASSYGVAALEDTQYF
TGCGCCAGCAGCTACGGAGTAGCGGCACTTGAAGATACGCAGTATTTT
>TRBD1|TRBV7-2|TRBJ1-2|few
CASSLAGTADYGYTF
TGTGCCAGCAGCTTAGCAGGGACAGCAGACTATGGCTACACCTTC
>.|TRBV6-6|TRBJ2-7|.
CASSYSRPGGSYEQYF
TGTGCCAGCAGTTACTCGAGACCCGGGGGCTCCTACGAGCAGTACTTC
>.|TRBV5-1|TRBJ2-7|.
CASSSNYEQYF
TGCGCCAGCAGCTCCAACTACGAGCAGTACTTC
>.|TRBV4-2|TRBJ1-5|.
CASSQDKGKPQHF
TGTGCCAGCAGCCAAGATAAGGGGAAGCCCCAGCATTTT
>TRBD1|TRBV10-3|TRBJ2-7|.
CAISDQRDRVNVQYF
TGTGCCATCAGTGACCAGCGGGACAGGGTGAATGTGCAGTACTTC
>.|TRBV6-5|TRBJ1-2|.
CASRPPGSSYGYTF
TGTGCCAGCAGACCTCCTGGGAGTAGCTATGGCTACACCTTC
>.|TRBV21-1|TRBJ1-2|.
CASSNNGGFFNYGYTF
TGTGCCAGCAGCAATAACGGGGGGTTCTTTAACTATGGCTACACCTTC
>TRBD1|TRBV28|TRBJ1-5|.
CASSRRGTGGNQPQHF
TGTGCCAGCTCCCGGCGTGGGACAGGGGGCAATCAGCCCCAGCATTTT
>.|TRBV11-2|TRBJ2-1|.
CASSLSVDIYNEQFF
TGTGCCAGCAGCTTATCTGTGGACATATACAATGAGCAGTTCTTC
>.|TRBV20-1|TRBJ2-1|.
CSASTEFGYNEQFF
TGCAGTGCTAGTACAGAATTCGGCTACAATGAGCAGTTCTTC
>.|TRBV30|TRBJ1-2|.
CASPRSRGTRDGYTF
TGTGCCTCCCCCCGTAGTAGGGGGACCCGGGATGGCTACACCTTC
>TRBD1|TRBV30|TRBJ1-2|.
CAWSGDSYGYTF
TGTGCCTGGAGTGGGGACAGCTATGGCTACACCTTC
>.|TRBV19|TRBJ1-1|.
CASSIGRGTEAFF
TGTGCCAGTAGTATTGGGAGAGGAACTGAAGCTTTCTTT
>.|TRBV12-3/TRBV12-4|TRBJ2-3|once
CASTSTDTQYF
TGTGCCAGCACGAGCACAGATACGCAGTATTTT
>TRBD1|TRBV9|TRBJ2-2|.
CASSPEDRGTGELFF
TGTGCCAGCAGCCCCGAGGACAGGGGGACCGGGGAGCTGTTTTTT
>TRBD1|TRBV5-6|TRBJ2-7|.
CASSFRTGAYEQYF
TGTGCCAGCAGCTTCAGAACAGGGGCCTACGAGCAGTACTTC
>.|TRBV15|TRBJ2-7|.
CATSRDPFREEQEYF
TGTGCCACCAGCAGAGATCCATTTAGGGAGGAGCAGGAGTACTTC
>TRBD1|TRBV19|TRBJ1-5|.
CASSKDREGNQPQHF
TGTGCCAGTAGTAAGGACAGGGAGGGCAATCAGCCCCAGCATTTT
>.|TRBV19|TRBJ1-1|.
CASSIPRENTEAFF
TGTGCCAGTAGTATCCCCCGGGAGAACACTGAAGCTTTCTTT
>TRBD2|TRBV20-1|TRBJ2-7|.
CSASHLAGGYEQYF
TGCAGTGCTAGTCATCTAGCGGGAGGTTACGAGCAGTACTTC
>TRBD1|TRBV19|TRBJ2-7|.
CASRHHRDRGHEQYF
TGTGCCAGTAGACATCACCGGGACAGGGGCCACGAGCAGTACTTC
>TRBD2|TRBV6-2/TRBV6-3|TRBJ2-5|.
CASSLRLAGSYQETQYF
TGTGCCAGCAGTCTTCGACTAGCGGGCTCATACCAAGAGACCCAGTACTTC
>.|TRBV5-1|TRBJ2-3|.
CASSLNTQYF
TGCGCCAGCAGCCTAAATACGCAGTATTTT
>TRBD1|TRBV29-1|TRBJ1-2|.
CSVLRLGTEDYGYTF
TGCAGCGTTCTCCGGTTAGGGACAGAAGACTATGGCTACACCTTC
>.|TRBV12-3/TRBV12-4|TRBJ2-7|.
CASSQGDFAEQYF
TGTGCCAGCAGTCAAGGGGACTTCGCCGAGCAGTACTTC
>.|TRBV29-1|TRBJ1-2|.
CSLGSPTYGYTF
TGCAGCCTTGGAAGCCCTACCTATGGCTACACCTTC
>.|TRBV6-5|TRBJ1-2|.
CASSPRRGEGYTF
TGTGCCAGCAGTCCCCGACGGGGGGAAGGCTACACCTTC
>TRBD1|TRBV28|TRBJ1-4|once
CASSPRTGQDNEKLFF
TGTGCCAGCAGTCCCCGGACAGGGCAAGATAATGAAAAACTGTTTTTT
>TRBD2|TRBV9|TRBJ2-7|.
CASSLTSGSTYEQYF
TGTGCCAGCAGCCTGACCAGCGGGAGTACGTACGAGCAGTACTTC
>.|TRBV20-1|TRBJ2-7|.
CSAFSSYEQYF
TGCAGTGCTTTTTCTTCCTACGAGCAGTACTTC
>TRBD1|TRBV7-9|TRBJ1-6|few
CASTPGTGITYNSPLHF
TGTGCCAGCACCCCCGGGACAGGGATAACCTATAATTCACCCCTCCACTTT
>.|TRBV27|TRBJ1-2|.
CASSLKAASYGYTF
TGTGCCAGCAGTTTAAAAGCAGCTAGCTATGGCTACACCTTC
>TRBD2|TRBV30|TRBJ2-1|.
CAWSPLAGGPGEQFF
TGTGCCTGGAGTCCACTAGCGGGGGGGCCGGGTGAGCAGTTCTTC
>.|TRBV7-2|TRBJ2-7|.
CASSLMVSSFDEQYF
TGTGCCAGCAGCTTAATGGTTAGCTCCTTCGACGAGCAGTACTTC
>TRBD1|TRBV6-2/TRBV6-3|TRBJ2-3|once
CASSPPAGQVADTQYF
TGTGCCAGCAGTCCGCCCGCGGGACAGGTCGCAGATACGCAGTATTTT
>TRBD2|TRBV2|TRBJ2-4|.
CASIDKRGLAKNIQYF
TGTGCCAGCATAGATAAGCGGGGACTAGCCAAAAACATTCAGTACTTC
>.|TRBV11-2|TRBJ2-7|.
CASSLDPSYEQYF
TGTGCCAGCAGCTTAGATCCATCCTACGAGCAGTACTTC
>TRBD2|TRBV7-9|TRBJ2-3|.
CASSLRASGGAGTDTQYF
TGTGCCAGCAGCTTAAGAGCTAGCGGGGGGGCCGGCACAGATACGCAGTATTTT
>TRBD1|TRBV18|TRBJ1-2|.
CASSSGQADGYTF
TGTGCCAGCTCATCGGGACAGGCTGATGGCTACACCTTC